Below are 5 T cell receptor beta chains sequenced from a single sample in a study of blood T cell repertoires in COVID-19. TCRdb's copy holds only in-frame clones and misses some; the assay was immunoSEQ multiplex PCR. The repertoire includes about 120,000 clones, 85% to 90% of them detected once, and 25% to 30% sits in the top ten. Sequenced input: peripheral blood. The receptors here all came from a man aged 70-80 years with active or convalescent COVID-19.

The chain uses TRBV28 and TRBJ2-1; 12 bases align to TRBD2. This CDR3 contains 15 residues. Germline CDR1 reads MDHEN; CDR2 reads SYDVKM. V was pared by 3 bases and J by 9 bases, with 6 bases of the junction left unmatched. The DNA for the CDR3 is TGTGCCAGCAGTTTCGCTAGCGGGAGGGCCGCTGAGCAGTTCTTC. This gives the protein CASSFASGRAAEQFF.

This clone was detected only once. V gene TRBV5-1 combines with J gene TRBJ2-1; 7 bases map to TRBD1. The CDR3 runs to 16 residues. Germline CDR1 is SGHRS and CDR2 is YFSETQ. The V segment lost 0 bases and the J segment 4 bases; nucleotides outside the gene matches: 7. The CDR3 region is CASSLDPGTAYNEQFF. In DNA form, the CDR3 reads TGCGCCAGCAGCTTGGACCCCGGGACAGCATACAATGAGCAGTTCTTC.

This clone came up a few times. The chain has TRBV6-4 and TRBJ2-1; 9 positions agree with TRBD2. This CDR3 region has 15 residues. V was clipped by 3 bases and J by 10 bases; unmatched bases: 10. The V gene's germline CDR1 is MRHNA and CDR2 SNTAGT. The CDR3, as DNA: TGTGCCAGCAGTGATAAACCAGCGGGAGGCAGGGAGCAGTTCTTC. This sequence encodes CASSDKPAGGREQFF.

The chain is built from TRBV3-1 (or the pseudogene TRBV3-2) and TRBJ1-6; no clear D. The CDR3 is made up of 14 amino acids. Trimming removed 4 bases from V and 10 bases from J, with 14 bases in between. Germline CDR1 and CDR2: LGHDT and YNNKEL (reference sequence). The CDR3 reads CASSRPTPSSPLHF. The CDR3 DNA follows: TGTGCCAGCAGCCGACCGACACCTAGCTCACCCCTCCACTTT.

The chain couples TRBV9 to TRBJ2-7; tentative D call: TRBD2 (5 bases). Germline V CDR1 and CDR2: SGDLS, YYNGEE. Trimming took 4 bases from V and 2 from J, leaving 16 bases between them. The CDR3 has 15 residues. CDR3 loop: CASSPQEAGAYEQYF. CDR3 bases: TGTGCCAGCAGCCCCCAGGAGGCGGGTGCCTACGAGCAGTACTTC.